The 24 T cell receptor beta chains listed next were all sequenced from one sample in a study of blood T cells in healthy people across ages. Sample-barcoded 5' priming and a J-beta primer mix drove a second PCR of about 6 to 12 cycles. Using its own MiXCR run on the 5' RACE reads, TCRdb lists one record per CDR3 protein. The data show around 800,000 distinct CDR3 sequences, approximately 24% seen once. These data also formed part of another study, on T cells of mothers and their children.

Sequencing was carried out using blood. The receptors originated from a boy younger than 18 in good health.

This chain's CDR3 is CASSESAGPYEQYF. As DNA, the CDR3 is TGCGCCAGCAGTGAGTCGGCAGGCCCCTACGAGCAGTACTTC. The chain uses TRBV10-2 and TRBJ2-7; D unclear. The CDR3 spans 14 residues. The germline gives CDR1 WSHSY, CDR2 SAAADI. V was shortened by 0 bases and J by 2 bases, with 8 bases between the two germline ends.

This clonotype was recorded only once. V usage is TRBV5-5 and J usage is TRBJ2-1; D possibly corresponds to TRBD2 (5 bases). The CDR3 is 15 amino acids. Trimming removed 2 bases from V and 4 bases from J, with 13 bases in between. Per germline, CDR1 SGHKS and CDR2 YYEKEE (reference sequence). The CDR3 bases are TGTGCCAGCAGCTTTGAGGGAACCTCTTACAATGAGCAGTTCTTC. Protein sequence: CASSFEGTSYNEQFF.

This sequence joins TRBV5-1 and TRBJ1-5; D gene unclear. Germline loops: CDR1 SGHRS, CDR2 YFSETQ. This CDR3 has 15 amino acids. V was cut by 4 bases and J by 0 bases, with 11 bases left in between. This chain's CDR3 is CASSPGVDSNQPQHF. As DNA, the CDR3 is TGCGCCAGCAGCCCGGGCGTCGATAGCAATCAGCCCCAGCATTTT. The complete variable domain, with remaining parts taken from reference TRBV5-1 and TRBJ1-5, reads KAGVTQTPRYLIKTRGQQVTLSCSPISGHRSVSWYQQTPGQGLQFLFEYFSETQRNKGNFPGRFSGRQFSNSRSEMNVSTLELGDSALYLCASSPGVDSNQPQHFGDGTRLSIL.

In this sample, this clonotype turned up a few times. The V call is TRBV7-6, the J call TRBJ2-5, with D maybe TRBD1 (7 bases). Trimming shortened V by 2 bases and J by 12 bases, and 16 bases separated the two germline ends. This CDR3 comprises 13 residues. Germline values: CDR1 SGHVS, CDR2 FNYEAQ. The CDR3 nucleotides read TGTGCCAGCAGCTTAAACGACCAGGGGGGAAAGTACTTC. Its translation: CASSLNDQGGKYF. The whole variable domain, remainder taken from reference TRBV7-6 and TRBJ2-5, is GAGVSQSPRYKVTKRGQDVALRCDPISGHVSLYWYRQALGQGPEFLTYFNYEAQQDKSGLPNDRFSAERPEGSISTLTIQRTEQRDSAMYRCASSLNDQGGKYFGPGTRLLVL.

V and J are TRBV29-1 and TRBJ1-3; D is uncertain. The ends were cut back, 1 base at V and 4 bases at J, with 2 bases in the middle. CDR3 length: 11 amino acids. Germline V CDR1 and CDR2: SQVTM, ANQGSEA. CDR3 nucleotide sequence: TGCAGCGTTGAAGCGGGAAACACCATATATTTT. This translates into CSVEAGNTIYF.

This CDR3 reads CASSSRPNTEAFF. The CDR3 DNA sequence: TGCGCCAGCAGCTCCCGACCGAACACTGAAGCTTTCTTT. This chain joins TRBV5-1 and TRBJ1-1; D gene uncertain. Germline V gene lookup returns CDR1 SGHRS and CDR2 YFSETQ. V lost 3 bases to trimming and J lost 1 base, with 7 bases between them. The length of the CDR3 is 13 residues.

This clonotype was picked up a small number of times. The CDR3 sequence is CASSVGPRANYGYTF. The CDR3 bases are TGTGCCAGCAGCGTCGGACCGAGAGCTAACTATGGCTACACCTTC. The chain recombines TRBV13 with TRBJ1-2; D gene uncertain. Looked up from germline, CDR1 is PRHDT and CDR2 is FYEKMQ (reference sequence). V was pared by 5 bases and J by 0 bases, with 13 bases between. The CDR3 has 15 amino acids.

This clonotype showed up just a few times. CDR3 bases: TGTGCCAGCAGCTTAGCGCATCCTAGCGGGAGTATTGTCGGGGAGCTGTTTTTT. This encodes CASSLAHPSGSIVGELFF. This chain uses TRBV7-2 with TRBJ2-2, with 10 bases matching TRBD2. CDR1 SGHTA and CDR2 FQGNSA come from the germline V gene. The V and J ends lost 0 bases and 7 bases, in that order; junction bases with no gene match: 11. There are 18 residues in the CDR3. The full variable domain, in which reference TRBV7-2 and TRBJ2-2 provide the parts outside the CDR3, is GAGVSQSPSNKVTEKGKDVELRCDPISGHTALYWYRQSLGQGLEFLIYFQGNSAPDKSGLPSDRFSAERTGGSVSTLTIQRTQQEDSAVYLCASSLAHPSGSIVGELFFGEGSRLTVL.

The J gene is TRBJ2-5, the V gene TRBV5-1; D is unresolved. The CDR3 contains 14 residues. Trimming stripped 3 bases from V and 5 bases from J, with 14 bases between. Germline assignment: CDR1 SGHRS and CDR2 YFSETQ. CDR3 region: CASSWAEIGETQYF. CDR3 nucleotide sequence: TGCGCCAGCAGCTGGGCGGAGATTGGGGAGACCCAGTACTTC.

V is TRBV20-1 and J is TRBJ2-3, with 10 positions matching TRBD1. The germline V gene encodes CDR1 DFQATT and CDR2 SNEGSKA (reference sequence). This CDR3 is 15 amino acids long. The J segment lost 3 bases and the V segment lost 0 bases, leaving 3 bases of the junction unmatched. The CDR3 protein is CSARDGTGATDTQYF. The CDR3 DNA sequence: TGCAGTGCTAGAGATGGGACAGGGGCGACAGATACGCAGTATTTT.

CDR3 region: CASSEGRGANEQFF. The CDR3 coding sequence is TGTGCCAGCAGTGAAGGTAGGGGCGCCAATGAGCAGTTCTTC. The chain couples TRBV2 to TRBJ2-1; perhaps TRBD1 as D (5 bases). This CDR3 has 14 residues. CDR1 is SNHLY, CDR2 FYNNEI, per germline. Deletions cut 1 base from V and 6 bases from J, with 10 bases between.

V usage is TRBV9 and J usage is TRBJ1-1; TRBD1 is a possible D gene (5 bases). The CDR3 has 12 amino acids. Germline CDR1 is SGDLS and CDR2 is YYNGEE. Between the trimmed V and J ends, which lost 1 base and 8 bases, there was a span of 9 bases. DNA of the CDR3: TGTGCCAGCAGCGTAAGGGGCAGAGAAGCTTTCTTT. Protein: CASSVRGREAFF.

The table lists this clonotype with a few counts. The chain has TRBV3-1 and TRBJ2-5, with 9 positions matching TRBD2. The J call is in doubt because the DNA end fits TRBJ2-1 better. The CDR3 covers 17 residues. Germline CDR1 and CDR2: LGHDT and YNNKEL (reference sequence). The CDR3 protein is CASSQELTSGNYNEQFF. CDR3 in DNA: TGTGCCAGCAGCCAAGAATTGACTAGCGGTAACTACAATGAGCAGTTCTTC.

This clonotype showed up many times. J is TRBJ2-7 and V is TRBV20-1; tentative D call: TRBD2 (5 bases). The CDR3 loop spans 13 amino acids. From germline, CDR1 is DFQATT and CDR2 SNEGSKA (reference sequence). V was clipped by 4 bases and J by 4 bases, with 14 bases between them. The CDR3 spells CSAKRLETYEQYF. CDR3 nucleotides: TGCAGTGCTAAGCGGCTAGAGACATACGAGCAGTACTTC.

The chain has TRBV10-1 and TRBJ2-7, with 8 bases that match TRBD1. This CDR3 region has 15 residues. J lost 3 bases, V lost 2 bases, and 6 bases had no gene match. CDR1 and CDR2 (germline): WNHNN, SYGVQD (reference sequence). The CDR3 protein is CASSEEGTGRYEQYF. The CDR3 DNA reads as TGCGCCAGCAGTGAGGAGGGGACAGGTCGCTACGAGCAGTACTTC.

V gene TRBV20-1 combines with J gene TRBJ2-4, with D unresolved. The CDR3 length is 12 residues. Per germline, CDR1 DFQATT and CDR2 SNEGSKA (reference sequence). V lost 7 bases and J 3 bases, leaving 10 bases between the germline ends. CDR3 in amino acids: CSVPTGKNIQYF. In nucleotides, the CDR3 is TGCAGTGTCCCTACGGGCAAAAACATTCAGTACTTC.

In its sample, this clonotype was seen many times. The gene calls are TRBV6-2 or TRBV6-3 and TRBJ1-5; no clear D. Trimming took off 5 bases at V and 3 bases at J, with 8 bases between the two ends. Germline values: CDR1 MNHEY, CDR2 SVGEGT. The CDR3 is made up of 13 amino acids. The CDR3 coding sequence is TGTGCCAGCAGTCCCCTCGACAATCAGCCCCAGCATTTT. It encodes CASSPLDNQPQHF.

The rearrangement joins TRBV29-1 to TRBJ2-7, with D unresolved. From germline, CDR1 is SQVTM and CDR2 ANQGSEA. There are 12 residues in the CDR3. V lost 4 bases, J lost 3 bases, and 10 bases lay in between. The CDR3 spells CSVALPSYEQYF. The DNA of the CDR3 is TGCAGCGTTGCCCTTCCCAGCTACGAGCAGTACTTC.

The CDR3 loop reads CATSPRGNEKLFF. As DNA, the CDR3 is TGTGCCACCTCTCCCCGGGGGAATGAAAAACTGTTTTTT. The chain couples TRBV6-5 to TRBJ1-4; tentatively, D is TRBD1 (5 bases). CDR3 size: 13 residues. The germline V gene has CDR1 MNHEY and CDR2 SVGAGI. V was trimmed by 10 bases and J by 5 bases, leaving 14 bases between them.

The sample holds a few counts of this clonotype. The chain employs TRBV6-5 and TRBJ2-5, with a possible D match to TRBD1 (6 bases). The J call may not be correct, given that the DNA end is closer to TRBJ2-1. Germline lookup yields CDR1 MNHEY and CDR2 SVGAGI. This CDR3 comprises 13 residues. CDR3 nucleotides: TGTGCCAGCAGTCGACGACAGGTGGGTGAGCAGTTCTTC. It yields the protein CASSRRQVGEQFF.

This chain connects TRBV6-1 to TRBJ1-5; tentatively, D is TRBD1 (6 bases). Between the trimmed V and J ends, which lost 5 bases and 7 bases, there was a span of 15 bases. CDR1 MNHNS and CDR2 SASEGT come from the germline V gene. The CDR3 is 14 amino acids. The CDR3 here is CASSSTGSRQPQHF. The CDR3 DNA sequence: TGTGCCAGCAGTTCGACAGGTTCACGGCAGCCCCAGCATTTT.

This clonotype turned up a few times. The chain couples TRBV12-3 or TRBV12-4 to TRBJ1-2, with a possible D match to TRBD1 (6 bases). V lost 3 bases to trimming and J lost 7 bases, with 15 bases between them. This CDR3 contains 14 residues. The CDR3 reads CASSFFVQGGGYTF. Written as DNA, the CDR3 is TGTGCCAGCAGTTTCTTTGTACAGGGCGGTGGCTACACCTTC.

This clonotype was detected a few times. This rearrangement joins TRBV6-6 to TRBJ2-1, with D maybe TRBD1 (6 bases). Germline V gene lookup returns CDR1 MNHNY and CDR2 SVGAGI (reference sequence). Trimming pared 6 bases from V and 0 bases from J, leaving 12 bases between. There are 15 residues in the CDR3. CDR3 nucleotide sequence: TGTGCCAGCAGCTTCCCACAGGGCTCCTACAATGAGCAGTTCTTC. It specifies CASSFPQGSYNEQFF.

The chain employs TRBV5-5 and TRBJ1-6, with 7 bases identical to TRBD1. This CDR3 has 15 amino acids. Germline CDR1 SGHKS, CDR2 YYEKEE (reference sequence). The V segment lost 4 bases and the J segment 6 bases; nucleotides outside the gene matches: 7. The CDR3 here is CASSTWTGVNSPLHF. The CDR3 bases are TGTGCCAGCAGCACGTGGACAGGAGTTAATTCACCCCTCCACTTT.